This TCR beta chain derives from a study of cytomegalovirus exposure and HLA in healthy donors. Germline V gene sequence: CDR1 MRHNA, CDR2 SNTAGT. The CDR3 is 14 amino acids. V dropped 6 bases and J dropped 7; count of bases not matched to a gene: 6. PCR was performed using 60 Vbeta and 13 Jbeta primers. Sequenced by immunoSEQ multiplex PCR; TCRdb stores in-frame clones only, minus some. The sample consists of about 100,000 clones, 76% of them appearing once. This rearrangement joins TRBV6-4 to TRBJ1-2, with 12 bases fitting TRBD1. Specimen: PBMCs. This TCR came from a middle-aged man in good health and CMV-seronegative. Written as DNA, the CDR3 is TGTGCCAGCAGCGCCGGGACAGGGGGCTTTGGCTACACCTTC. It encodes CASSAGTGGFGYTF.